The 8 T cell receptor beta chains listed next were all sequenced from one sample in a study of blood T cells in healthy people across ages (dated by TCRdb to between 2014 and 2017). Receptor amplification or capture employed 5' RACE. The sequencing machine was an Illumina HiSeq 2500. A second PCR of about 6 to 11 cycles was performed with a sample-barcoded 5' primer and a J-beta primer mix. TCRdb handled the public reads itself, with Q25 trimming in fastp and clone calling in MiXCR, and kept productive beta chains. Merged by CDR3 protein, the rows form single entries marked with the most common genes and DNA. The sample has over 500,000 distinct CDR3 sequences on record, about 29% of them singletons. Jointly, the top ten make up 3% to 4% of the sample. A further study also used this sample, focusing on T cells of mothers and their children.

The specimen sequenced was blood. The receptors stem from a boy younger than 10 in good health.

The chain is built from TRBV5-1 and TRBJ1-2, with no clear D. Germline V gives CDR1 SGHRS, CDR2 YFSETQ. CDR3 length equals 13 residues. V was pared by 5 bases and J by 4 bases, with 12 bases between. The CDR3 DNA is TGCGCCAGCAGTGAGGAGGGCGTCTATGGCTACACCTTC. Translating it yields CASSEEGVYGYTF.

This clonotype showed up just a few times. This sequence joins TRBV10-3 and TRBJ2-5, with 10 bases identical to TRBD1. Germline V gene sequence: CDR1 ENHRY, CDR2 SYGVKD. The CDR3 runs to 14 residues. V shed 11 bases and J 1 base; nucleotides not matched to a gene: 7. CDR3 sequence (DNA): TGTGCCGCTCGGACAGGGGGGATCCAAGAGACCCAGTACTTC. Translation gives CAARTGGIQETQYF.

In this sample, this clonotype turned up a few times. The chain employs TRBV7-9 and TRBJ2-3; D gene uncertain. This CDR3 spans 13 amino acids. Germline CDR1 reads SEHNR; CDR2 reads FQNEAQ (reference sequence). V was shortened by 5 bases and J by 1 base, with 7 bases between the two germline ends. The CDR3 bases are TGTGCCAGCAGCGACGAGGGCACAGATACGCAGTATTTT. Translated, it gives CASSDEGTDTQYF.

The gene calls are TRBV9 and TRBJ1-5; D is unresolved. The CDR3 runs 15 residues. Germline V lookup: CDR1 SGDLS, CDR2 YYNGEE. V dropped 0 bases and J dropped 1 base, with 8 bases sitting between them. In nucleotides, the CDR3 is TGTGCCAGCAGCGTAGGAGGGAACAGCAATCAGCCCCAGCATTTT. It codes for CASSVGGNSNQPQHF.

The table lists this clonotype with a few counts. J is TRBJ2-5 and V is TRBV5-1; 7 positions match TRBD2. CDR1 is SGHRS, CDR2 YFSETQ, per germline. V shed 4 bases and J 10 bases; nucleotides not matched to a gene: 10. The CDR3 is 13 amino acids. CDR3 sequence reads: CASSARLAGDQYF. CDR3 bases: TGCGCCAGCAGCGCTCGCCTGGCGGGGGACCAGTACTTC.

The chain uses TRBV6-6 and TRBJ1-5, with a weak D call TRBD1 (5 bases). Between the trimmed V and J ends, which lost 7 bases and 0 bases, there was a span of 16 bases. The CDR3 totals 16 residues. From germline, CDR1 is MNHNY and CDR2 SVGAGI (reference sequence). The CDR3 loop reads CASTRGRQSSNQPQHF. CDR3 nucleotides: TGTGCCAGCACCCGGGGGAGACAGAGTAGCAATCAGCCCCAGCATTTT.

The gene calls are TRBV5-1 and TRBJ2-5; D is ambiguous. V was trimmed by 4 bases and J by 4 bases, leaving 14 bases between them. Germline CDR1 and CDR2: SGHRS and YFSETQ. This CDR3 has 14 residues. This CDR3 is CASSGKGSTETQYF. CDR3 bases: TGCGCCAGCAGCGGGAAGGGTAGTACAGAGACCCAGTACTTC.

The V and J genes are TRBV20-1 and TRBJ1-4; D uncertain. This CDR3 comprises 14 residues. Looked up from germline, CDR1 is DFQATT and CDR2 is SNEGSKA (reference sequence). V lost 8 bases, J lost 0 bases, and 13 bases lay in between. The CDR3 bases are TGCAGTTCCCTCCAAGGGACAACTAATGAAAAACTGTTTTTT. This encodes CSSLQGTTNEKLFF.